Listed here are 25 T cell receptor beta chains from one sample, sequenced in a study of PD-1 blockade in mismatch repair-deficient tumors. Profiling relied on immunoSEQ multiplex PCR, and the TCRdb table lists in-frame clones only, not all of them. The sample has under 150,000 clones; approximately 90% are singletons. Material: peripheral blood, obtained 44 weeks after starting pembrolizumab. The origin of the receptors is an adult with mismatch repair-deficient cancer.

The chain links TRBV4-1 to TRBJ2-5, with 9 bases matching TRBD2. Germline V gene data show CDR1 as MGHRA and CDR2 as YSYEKL. This CDR3 contains 17 residues. V lost 3 bases and J lost 5; bases outside the gene matches: 13. CDR3 sequence reads: CASSQGRGGVMGETQYF. For the CDR3, the DNA is TGCGCCAGCAGCCAGGGGCGGGGGGGCGTAATGGGGGAGACCCAGTACTTC.

V gene TRBV4-1 combines with J gene TRBJ2-2; unclear D gene. The germline V gene has CDR1 MGHRA and CDR2 YSYEKL. The CDR3 covers 14 residues. Trimming pared 1 base from V and 4 bases from J, leaving 7 bases between. CDR3 DNA sequence: TGCGCCAGCAGCCAAGGGCGACTCACCGGGGAGCTGTTTTTT. It translates to CASSQGRLTGELFF.

This clone occurred once. The rearrangement uses TRBV28 and TRBJ2-7; unclear D gene. The V end lost 2 bases, the J end lost 3 bases, and 11 bases lay between the germline ends. CDR3 length equals 14 residues. Germline V gene sequence: CDR1 MDHEN, CDR2 SYDVKM. The CDR3: CASSLHDRFYEQYF. The CDR3 DNA reads TGTGCCAGCAGTTTACATGACCGATTCTACGAGCAGTACTTC.

The chain employs TRBV4-1 and TRBJ1-5; a possible D gene is TRBD1 (6 bases). Trimming stripped 1 base from V and 4 bases from J, with 14 bases between. The CDR3 has 16 residues. Germline V lookup: CDR1 MGHRA, CDR2 YSYEKL. The CDR3 reads CASSQGRGARNQPQHF. The CDR3 DNA sequence: TGCGCCAGCAGCCAAGGACGGGGGGCGCGAAATCAGCCCCAGCATTTT.

This chain joins TRBV29-1 and TRBJ2-5; D may be TRBD1 (6 bases). V was pared by 4 bases and J by 3 bases, with 9 bases between. The CDR3 length is 12 residues. In germline, CDR1 is SQVTM, CDR2 ANQGSEA. CDR3 loop: CSVGTEKETQYF. Here the CDR3 DNA reads TGCAGCGTTGGGACAGAAAAAGAGACCCAGTACTTC. The full variable domain, completed using reference TRBV29-1 and TRBJ2-5, is SAVISQKPSRDICQRGTSLTIQCQVDSQVTMMFWYRQQPGQSLTLIATANQGSEATYESGFVIDKFPISRPNLTFSTLTVSNMSPEDSSIYLCSVGTEKETQYFGPGTRLLVL.

The chain carries TRBV4-1 and TRBJ2-3, with 9 bases fitting TRBD1. The CDR3 totals 17 residues. The ends lost 0 bases at V and 5 bases at J; junction bases unmatched: 9. Germline V gene data show CDR1 as MGHRA and CDR2 as YSYEKL. For the CDR3, the DNA is TGCGCCAGCAGCCAAGATATCGACAGGGGGAAGAGAGATACGCAGTATTTT. It translates to CASSQDIDRGKRDTQYF.

This chain uses TRBV5-6 with TRBJ2-7; 16 nucleotides line up with TRBD2. Unmatched junction bases numbered 7, after V lost 4 bases and J lost 3 bases. The CDR3 sequence is 17 residues long. Germline V gives CDR1 SGHDT, CDR2 YYEEEE. CDR3 DNA sequence: TGTGCCAGCAGCCCGGGACTAGCGGGAGGGCCCTTCTACGAGCAGTACTTC. It yields the protein CASSPGLAGGPFYEQYF.

The V call is TRBV7-9, the J call TRBJ2-3, with 9 bases lining up with TRBD2. The V gene end was trimmed by 5 bases and the J gene end by 6 bases; junction bases not matched to a gene: 12. Germline CDR1 reads SEHNR; CDR2 reads FQNEAQ (reference sequence). The CDR3 covers 16 residues. The CDR3 loop reads CASSDQSTSGGDTQYF. The CDR3 DNA follows: TGTGCCAGCAGCGACCAGTCGACTAGCGGAGGTGATACGCAGTATTTT.

This chain's CDR3 is CASSLGIGTSTDTQYF. The CDR3 bases are TGTGCCAGCAGCTTAGGGATCGGAACTAGCACAGATACGCAGTATTTT. This rearrangement joins TRBV5-6 to TRBJ2-3; D is ambiguous. Between the trimmed V and J ends, which lost 2 bases and 0 bases, there was a span of 13 bases. The CDR3 sequence is 16 residues long. CDR1 is SGHDT and CDR2 is YYEEEE in the germline V gene.

The chain couples TRBV28 to TRBJ1-3; D is possibly TRBD1 (5 bases). Trimming removed 3 bases from V and 5 bases from J, with 17 bases in between. From germline, CDR1 is MDHEN and CDR2 SYDVKM. This CDR3 has 16 residues. The CDR3 DNA sequence: TGTGCCAGCAGTTTTATGGGGCAAGTGAAGCGAAACACCATATATTTT. As protein: CASSFMGQVKRNTIYF.

V usage is TRBV9 and J usage is TRBJ1-2; 8 nucleotides line up with TRBD1. The CDR3 is made up of 14 amino acids. CDR1 is SGDLS and CDR2 is YYNGEE in the germline V gene. V lost 3 bases, J lost 8 bases, and 9 bases stayed unmatched. DNA for the CDR3: TGTGCCAGCAGCGATACTACAGGGGGACGGGGCTACACCTTC. Translation gives CASSDTTGGRGYTF.

The CDR3 spells CSVEEGPVYGYTF. CDR3 nucleotide sequence: TGCAGCGTTGAAGAGGGGCCCGTCTATGGCTACACCTTC. The chain is built from TRBV29-1 and TRBJ1-2; TRBD1 is a possible D gene (5 bases). Germline V CDR1 and CDR2: SQVTM, ANQGSEA. The CDR3 is 13 residues long. V lost 0 bases to trimming and J lost 4 bases, with 9 bases between them.

The chain employs TRBV15 and TRBJ2-7; 8 nucleotides align to TRBD1. Germline loops: CDR1 LNHNV, CDR2 YYDKDF (reference sequence). This CDR3 has 14 amino acids. The ends lost 0 bases at V and 5 bases at J; junction bases unmatched: 3. The CDR3 DNA follows: TGTGCCACCAGCAGAGACAGGGGGCTAGACGAGCAGTACTTC. Translation: CATSRDRGLDEQYF.

The chain is built from TRBV6-5 and TRBJ2-1, with TRBD2 matching 8 bases. There are 15 residues in the CDR3. V gave up 6 bases and J gave up 3 bases; unmatched junction bases: 7. The germline V gene encodes CDR1 MNHEY and CDR2 SVGAGI. As DNA, the CDR3 is TGTGCCAGCAGCCAGGGACTAGATTACTACAATGAGCAGTTCTTC. Protein product: CASSQGLDYYNEQFF.

J is TRBJ2-7 and V is TRBV6-1; no reliable D call. Germline lookup yields CDR1 MNHNS and CDR2 SASEGT. V was cut by 8 bases and J by 3 bases, with 20 bases left in between. This CDR3 has 15 amino acids. The CDR3 loop reads CASGSLVVHFYEQYF. The CDR3 DNA reads as TGTGCCAGCGGGTCCCTAGTGGTCCACTTCTACGAGCAGTACTTC.

This sequence joins TRBV7-6 and TRBJ2-6; tentative D call: TRBD2 (6 bases). The germline V gene has CDR1 SGHVS and CDR2 FNYEAQ. V gave up 3 bases and J gave up 0 bases, with 18 bases separating them. This CDR3 has 19 residues. The CDR3 spells CASSFGFRRERSGANVLTF. The DNA for the CDR3 is TGTGCCAGCAGCTTCGGGTTTAGGCGGGAACGCTCTGGGGCCAACGTCCTGACTTTC. The full variable domain, in which reference TRBV7-6 and TRBJ2-6 provide the parts outside the CDR3, is GAGVSQSPRYKVTKRGQDVALRCDPISGHVSLYWYRQALGQGPEFLTYFNYEAQQDKSGLPNDRFSAERPEGSISTLTIQRTEQRDSAMYRCASSFGFRRERSGANVLTFGAGSRLTVL.

This chain joins TRBV11-2 and TRBJ2-1, with a tentative D call TRBD2 (6 bases). V lost 2 bases and J lost 4, with 15 bases in between. The length of the CDR3 is 16 residues. CDR1 is SGHAT and CDR2 is FQNNGV in the germline V gene. The DNA of the CDR3 is TGTGCCAGCAGCTTATTTAAGTACGCGGGGTACAATGAGCAGTTCTTC. Its protein is CASSLFKYAGYNEQFF.

The chain links TRBV5-1 to TRBJ2-1; 9 bases are shared with TRBD2. This CDR3 region has 13 residues. V was clipped by 2 bases and J by 13 bases; unmatched bases: 7. The germline CDR1 and CDR2 sequences are SGHRS and YFSETQ. The CDR3 here is CASSLKREAGQFF. CDR3 bases: TGCGCCAGCAGCTTAAAGCGGGAGGCTGGACAGTTCTTC.

The gene calls are TRBV9 and TRBJ2-3; 12 bases align to TRBD2. V gave up 2 bases and J gave up 3 bases; unmatched junction bases: 4. The CDR3 has 16 residues. The germline CDR1 and CDR2 sequences are SGDLS and YYNGEE. The CDR3 DNA follows: TGTGCCAGCAGCGTCACGACTAGCGGGGGTACAGATACGCAGTATTTT. It specifies CASSVTTSGGTDTQYF.

The rearrangement joins TRBV4-1 to TRBJ1-2, with D possibly being TRBD1 (6 bases). CDR3 length equals 15 residues. Trimming stripped 0 bases from V and 8 bases from J, with 16 bases between. Per germline, CDR1 MGHRA and CDR2 YSYEKL. CDR3 loop: CASSQDGGAYGGYTF. CDR3 DNA sequence: TGCGCCAGCAGCCAAGACGGGGGGGCCTACGGAGGCTACACCTTC.

This clone was seen a single time. The chain joins TRBV7-8 to TRBJ1-1; no clear D. The CDR3 extends over 12 amino acids. Germline V lookup: CDR1 SGHVS, CDR2 FQNEAQ. The V and J ends lost 7 bases and 3 bases respectively, with 9 bases between them. CDR3 coding DNA: TGTGCCAGCACCAACATTGACACTGAAGCTTTCTTT. It codes for CASTNIDTEAFF.

The rearrangement uses TRBV7-6 and TRBJ2-1, with D perhaps TRBD2 (5 bases). The CDR3 totals 17 residues. The germline V gene has CDR1 SGHVS and CDR2 FNYEAQ. The V end was cut by 4 bases, the J end by 4 bases, with 20 bases between. CDR3 coding DNA: TGTGCCAGCAGCTCACTCCGGGGTTTCATTAAGTACAATGAGCAGTTCTTC. This sequence encodes CASSSLRGFIKYNEQFF.

V usage is TRBV7-9 and J usage is TRBJ1-1; the D gene is possibly TRBD1 (6 bases). The CDR3 has 15 residues. Germline CDR1 and CDR2: SEHNR and FQNEAQ (reference sequence). V was cut by 6 bases and J by 1 base, with 15 bases left in between. CDR3 in DNA: TGTGCCAGCAGTTCATTTTTGACAGGGAACACTGAAGCTTTCTTT. Residues: CASSSFLTGNTEAFF.

This clone has just a few counts. This chain links TRBV5-1 with TRBJ1-4; 7 nucleotides match TRBD1. J lost 8 bases, V lost 1 base, and 14 bases had no gene match. CDR1 and CDR2 from the germline V gene are SGHRS and YFSETQ. The length of the CDR3 is 17 residues. The CDR3 DNA reads TGCGCCAGCAGCTTGATCGGACAGGACACCGTTTCCGAAAAACTGTTTTTT. Its protein is CASSLIGQDTVSEKLFF.

The genes are TRBV6-5 and TRBJ2-7; the match to TRBD2 covers 13 bases. Germline V gene lookup returns CDR1 MNHEY and CDR2 SVGAGI. Unmatched junction bases numbered 7, after V lost 6 bases and J lost 5 bases. The CDR3 loop spans 15 amino acids. CDR3 in DNA: TGTGCCAGCAGCCTACTAGCGGGAGGGTCACACGAGCAGTACTTC. This translates into CASSLLAGGSHEQYF.